These 14 T cell receptor beta chains share one sample of origin, sequenced in a study of blood T cell repertoires in COVID-19. This table comes from immunoSEQ multiplex PCR, and its TCRdb copy is limited to in-frame clones, with some not included. The sample contains some 250,000 clones, around 90% of which appear only once. Sequencing was done on a sample of peripheral blood. The receptor set was obtained from a woman aged 60-70 years with COVID-19, enrolled during active disease.

The chain couples TRBV7-3 to TRBJ2-1, with D perhaps TRBD2 (6 bases). The CDR3 loop spans 16 amino acids. Trimming removed 1 base at V and 7 bases at J, with 17 bases between. The germline gives CDR1 SGHTA, CDR2 FQGTGA. CDR3 coding DNA: TGTGCCAGCAGCTTAAAAGCCGGGCGGGGCAGGAATGAGCAGTTCTTC. The encoded protein is CASSLKAGRGRNEQFF.

V gene TRBV4-1 combines with J gene TRBJ2-7; TRBD2 might be the D (6 bases). Germline lookup yields CDR1 MGHRA and CDR2 YSYEKL. The CDR3 is 14 amino acids. V lost 0 bases, J lost 3 bases, and 9 bases lay in between. The CDR3 bases are TGCGCCAGCAGCCAAGAACTAGCCGTCTACGAGCAGTACTTC. Encoded protein: CASSQELAVYEQYF.

This chain links TRBV5-4 with TRBJ2-1; 7 bases agree with TRBD2. This CDR3 has 16 amino acids. J was trimmed by 1 base and V by 2 bases; bases with no gene match: 6. Germline CDR1 is SGHNT and CDR2 is YYREEE (reference sequence). The CDR3 DNA reads TGTGCCAGCAGCTTTGCTAGCGGAGAATCCTACAATGAGCAGTTCTTC. It specifies CASSFASGESYNEQFF. The variable domain in full, with the rest retrieved from reference TRBV5-4 and TRBJ2-1, is ETGVTQSPTHLIKTRGQQVTLRCSSQSGHNTVSWYQQALGQGPQFIFQYYREEENGRGNFPPRFSGLQFPNYSSELNVNALELDDSALYLCASSFASGESYNEQFFGPGTRLTVL.

Many counts were recorded for this clone. The chain uses TRBV6-1 and TRBJ1-3; 7 nucleotides align to TRBD1. The CDR3 contains 17 residues. The germline V gene encodes CDR1 MNHNS and CDR2 SASEGT. J was trimmed by 0 bases and V by 4 bases; bases with no gene match: 9. The DNA of the CDR3 is TGTGCCAGCAGTGCAGGATGGGGACAGAGCTCTGGAAACACCATATATTTT. Translated, it gives CASSAGWGQSSGNTIYF.

The chain is built from TRBV28 and TRBJ1-4; tentative D call: TRBD1 (5 bases). This CDR3 comprises 16 residues. CDR1 is MDHEN, CDR2 SYDVKM, per germline. Between the trimmed V and J ends, which lost 3 bases and 2 bases, there was a span of 13 bases. Written as DNA, the CDR3 is TGTGCCAGCAGTTTCCTGTTGGGGCTGACTAATGAAAAACTGTTTTTT. Translated: CASSFLLGLTNEKLFF.

The rearrangement joins TRBV15 to TRBJ1-3; D perhaps matches TRBD1 (6 bases). V lost 2 bases and J 2 bases, leaving 16 bases between the germline ends. Germline loops: CDR1 LNHNV, CDR2 YYDKDF (reference sequence). The CDR3 is 17 residues long. In DNA form, the CDR3 reads TGTGCCACCAGCAGAAATAAGTTTTCAGGGGCTGGAAACACCATATATTTT. It translates to CATSRNKFSGAGNTIYF.

V and J are TRBV29-1 and TRBJ2-5; D unclear. V was pared by 2 bases and J by 6 bases, with 7 bases between. The CDR3 runs to 11 residues. Per germline, CDR1 SQVTM and CDR2 ANQGSEA. In DNA form, the CDR3 reads TGCAGCGTTGAAAGCCCCCAGACCCAGTACTTC. Its translation: CSVESPQTQYF.

The chain combines TRBV7-3 with TRBJ2-1; 7 nucleotides agree with TRBD2. Trimming cost V 4 bases and J 0 bases; bases outside gene matches: 6. Germline-derived CDR1 and CDR2 are SGHTA and FQGTGA. This CDR3 contains 16 residues. CDR3 DNA: TGTGCCAGCAGCTCCCAAAGCGGGATCTCCTACAATGAGCAGTTCTTC. As protein: CASSSQSGISYNEQFF. Using reference TRBV7-3 and TRBJ2-1 for the parts outside the CDR3, the full variable domain is GAGVSQTPSNKVTEKGKYVELRCDPISGHTALYWYRQSLGQGPEFLIYFQGTGAADDSGLPNDRFFAVRPEGSVSTLKIQRTERGDSAVYLCASSSQSGISYNEQFFGPGTRLTVL.

V gene TRBV3-1 (or the pseudogene TRBV3-2) combines with J gene TRBJ1-2; tentative D call: TRBD1 (6 bases). Trimming removed 1 base from V and 8 bases from J, with 14 bases in between. From germline, CDR1 is LGHDT and CDR2 YNNKEL (reference sequence). The CDR3 totals 14 residues. The CDR3 DNA is TGTGCCAGCAGCCAAGTCTACAGGGAAAAAGGCTACACCTTC. This sequence encodes CASSQVYREKGYTF.

The gene calls are TRBV3-1 (or the pseudogene TRBV3-2) and TRBJ1-2; TRBD1 might be the D (6 bases). The CDR3 totals 14 residues. Trimming took off 3 bases at V and 8 bases at J, with 16 bases between the two ends. Germline CDR1 reads LGHDT; CDR2 reads YNNKEL (reference sequence). The CDR3 protein is CASSHGQTTEGYTF. CDR3 coding DNA: TGTGCCAGCAGCCATGGACAGACGACAGAGGGCTACACCTTC.

This chain connects TRBV3-1 (or the pseudogene TRBV3-2) to TRBJ2-2; D possibly corresponds to TRBD2 (6 bases). This CDR3 comprises 16 residues. CDR1 is LGHDT, CDR2 YNNKEL, per germline (reference sequence). V was cut by 2 bases and J by 0 bases, with 10 bases left in between. CDR3 in amino acids: CASSQPLATNTGELFF. CDR3 bases: TGTGCCAGCAGCCAACCCCTAGCGACGAACACCGGGGAGCTGTTTTTT.

The chain recombines TRBV27 with TRBJ2-7, with D possibly matching TRBD2 (7 bases). The germline V and J ends were trimmed by 6 bases and 3 bases, with 15 bases remaining between them. Germline CDR1 MNHEY, CDR2 SMNVEV (reference sequence). The CDR3 runs to 14 residues. The CDR3 DNA reads TGTGCCAGCAGACGTGCAGGGGAGGGCTACGAGCAGTACTTC. Its protein is CASRRAGEGYEQYF.

This clone was counted once. This chain uses TRBV27 with TRBJ2-1; 8 positions match TRBD1. The trim removed 5 bases at V and 3 bases at J, leaving 6 bases unmatched. The CDR3 is 15 residues long. The germline V gene has CDR1 MNHEY and CDR2 SMNVEV (reference sequence). DNA of the CDR3: TGTGCCAGCAGTACTTACAGGGGGAGCTACAATGAGCAGTTCTTC. It codes for CASSTYRGSYNEQFF.

The chain employs TRBV19 and TRBJ2-2; TRBD1 aligns across 7 bases. Germline CDR1 and CDR2: LNHDA and SQIVND (reference sequence). CDR3 length equals 16 residues. Trimming removed 4 bases from V and 0 bases from J; junction bases left unmatched: 5. This chain's CDR3 is CASSKGQFANTGELFF. The CDR3 nucleotides read TGTGCCAGTAGTAAGGGACAGTTCGCGAACACCGGGGAGCTGTTTTTT.